Listed below are T cell receptor beta chains from one sample, sequenced in a study of cytotoxic CD8 clonotypes in ibrutinib-treated CLL. The assay was immunoSEQ multiplex PCR, and TCRdb's table has in-frame clones only and misses some. The sample records 120,000 to 150,000 clones, 77% being singletons. The sample was PBMCs, taken after 12 months of ibrutinib treatment. The receptors here all came from a human donor with chronic lymphocytic leukemia. Both conserved end residues are part of each CDR3. D genes are given only for firm matches. Only some rows state a clone size, as once, few, many or a class for expanded clones.

j_call: TRBJ2-6
v_call: TRBV19
clone_size: -
d_call: TRBD1
cdr3_nt: TGTGCCAGTAGTCCCGGTGGGACAGGGGGAGTAGCTGGGGCCAACGTCCTGACTTTC
cdr3_aa: CASSPGGTGGVAGANVLTF

j_call: TRBJ1-3
v_call: TRBV7-3
clone_size: few
d_call: -
cdr3_nt: TGTGCCAGCAGCCAAGAGGGAGTTTTCTCTGGAAACACCATATATTTT
cdr3_aa: CASSQEGVFSGNTIYF

j_call: TRBJ1-6
v_call: TRBV14
clone_size: once
d_call: -
cdr3_nt: TGTGCCAGCAGCCAGGGGGCTAGGCATCATTCACCCCTCCACTTT
cdr3_aa: CASSQGARHHSPLHF

j_call: TRBJ2-7
v_call: TRBV5-6
clone_size: once
d_call: -
cdr3_nt: TGTGCCAGCAGCTCCCGGAGGTTGAGCTCCTACGAGCAGTACTTC
cdr3_aa: CASSSRRLSSYEQYF

j_call: TRBJ2-4
v_call: TRBV29-1
clone_size: once
d_call: -
cdr3_nt: TGCAGCGTTGTTGGGGACGCCGAGGGAAACATTCAGTACTTC
cdr3_aa: CSVVGDAEGNIQYF

j_call: TRBJ1-4
v_call: TRBV9
clone_size: -
d_call: -
cdr3_nt: TGTGCCAGCAGCGTGGACGGAACTAATGAAAAACTGTTTTTT
cdr3_aa: CASSVDGTNEKLFF

j_call: TRBJ1-5
v_call: TRBV7-2
clone_size: -
d_call: -
cdr3_nt: TGTGCCAGCAGCTTTACGGGGGGTCTCCAAAATCAGCCCCAGCATTTT
cdr3_aa: CASSFTGGLQNQPQHF

j_call: TRBJ2-7
v_call: TRBV1
clone_size: -
d_call: -
cdr3_nt: TGCACCAGCCCCGGGGACAAAAAAAGGTACTTC
cdr3_aa: CTSPGDKKRYF

j_call: TRBJ1-4
v_call: TRBV7-9
clone_size: -
d_call: TRBD1
cdr3_nt: TGTGCCAGCAGGGGACAGTTTTTAACTAATGAAAAACTGTTTTTT
cdr3_aa: CASRGQFLTNEKLFF

j_call: TRBJ2-1
v_call: TRBV27
clone_size: -
d_call: -
cdr3_nt: TGTGCCAGCAGCCCAACCCATTCTGCAAGCGGGCACTCCTACAATGAGCAGTTCTTC
cdr3_aa: CASSPTHSASGHSYNEQFF

j_call: TRBJ1-4
v_call: TRBV25-1
clone_size: -
d_call: -
cdr3_nt: TGTGCCAGCAGTGACGGTTTTGGGGAAAAACTGTTTTTT
cdr3_aa: CASSDGFGEKLFF

j_call: TRBJ2-4
v_call: TRBV28
clone_size: -
d_call: -
cdr3_nt: TGTGCCAGCAGTTTTATCCCCTGGGGGGGGGCTGGAAACATTCAGTACTTC
cdr3_aa: CASSFIPWGGAGNIQYF

j_call: TRBJ2-1
v_call: TRBV4-1
clone_size: -
d_call: TRBD2
cdr3_nt: TGCGCCAGCAGCCAAGGTCCCGGGGCTAGCGGCTACAATGAGCAGTTCTTC
cdr3_aa: CASSQGPGASGYNEQFF

j_call: TRBJ1-2
v_call: TRBV4-3
clone_size: -
d_call: -
cdr3_nt: TGCGCCAGCAGCCAAGATCACAGGGCGAACTATGGCTACACCTTC
cdr3_aa: CASSQDHRANYGYTF

j_call: TRBJ1-1
v_call: TRBV19
clone_size: -
d_call: -
cdr3_nt: TGTGCCAGTACCCCCCCCGGACCGCCGAACACTGAAGCTTTCTTT
cdr3_aa: CASTPPGPPNTEAFF

j_call: TRBJ2-7
v_call: TRBV7-6
clone_size: once
d_call: -
cdr3_nt: TGTGCCAGCAGCTTAGCCCGAAATTTGGGAAGCGAGCAGTACTTC
cdr3_aa: CASSLARNLGSEQYF

j_call: TRBJ2-7
v_call: TRBV6-6
clone_size: -
d_call: -
cdr3_nt: TGTGCCAGCAGTTCAGGGGTCGAGCAGTACTTC
cdr3_aa: CASSSGVEQYF

j_call: TRBJ2-7
v_call: TRBV7-2
clone_size: -
d_call: -
cdr3_nt: TGTGCCAGCAGCTTAGATCCCTACGAGCAGTACTTC
cdr3_aa: CASSLDPYEQYF

j_call: TRBJ1-2
v_call: TRBV19
clone_size: -
d_call: -
cdr3_nt: TGTGCCAGTACCCGGGAGTCACTTTATGGCTACACCTTC
cdr3_aa: CASTRESLYGYTF

j_call: TRBJ2-3
v_call: TRBV6-1
clone_size: -
d_call: TRBD2
cdr3_nt: TGTGCCAGCAGTGAAGCGCTCCTAGCGGGAGGTTTAGATACGCAGTATTTT
cdr3_aa: CASSEALLAGGLDTQYF

j_call: TRBJ2-3
v_call: TRBV27
clone_size: -
d_call: TRBD2
cdr3_nt: TGTGCCAGCAGTGGAACTAGCGGAGGGCGGGGTACGCAGTATTTT
cdr3_aa: CASSGTSGGRGTQYF

j_call: TRBJ2-1
v_call: TRBV19
clone_size: -
d_call: -
cdr3_nt: TGTGCCAGTAGTTCCCTAGTCGGGGGGCATGAGCAGTTCTTC
cdr3_aa: CASSSLVGGHEQFF

j_call: TRBJ2-2
v_call: TRBV4-1
clone_size: -
d_call: -
cdr3_nt: TGCGCCAGCAGCCCTACAGGGAAAACCCGCACCGGGGAGCTGTTTTTT
cdr3_aa: CASSPTGKTRTGELFF

j_call: TRBJ1-2
v_call: TRBV28
clone_size: -
d_call: -
cdr3_nt: TGTGCCACCCACATCACAGGACTTTTGGCCTATGGCTACACCTTC
cdr3_aa: CATHITGLLAYGYTF

j_call: TRBJ1-3
v_call: TRBV13
clone_size: -
d_call: TRBD1
cdr3_nt: TGTGCCATCAGACAGGGCATGGGGGGAAACACCATATATTTT
cdr3_aa: CAIRQGMGGNTIYF

j_call: TRBJ2-2
v_call: TRBV4-1
clone_size: -
d_call: TRBD2
cdr3_nt: TGCGCCAGCAGCCAGGGACTAGCGGGGGGGGAGCTGTTTTTT
cdr3_aa: CASSQGLAGGELFF

j_call: TRBJ2-7
v_call: TRBV6-5
clone_size: -
d_call: TRBD2
cdr3_nt: TGTGCCAGCAGTTCGCCGGGACTAGACCTATACGAGCAGTACTTC
cdr3_aa: CASSSPGLDLYEQYF

j_call: TRBJ2-7
v_call: TRBV6-1
clone_size: -
d_call: -
cdr3_nt: TGTGCCAGCAGTGGTCAGGCGGGACGCGAGCAGTACTTC
cdr3_aa: CASSGQAGREQYF

j_call: TRBJ2-5
v_call: TRBV7-6
clone_size: few
d_call: -
cdr3_nt: TGTGCCAGCAGCTTAATTTGGGGGATCCAAGAGACCCAGTACTTC
cdr3_aa: CASSLIWGIQETQYF

j_call: TRBJ1-3
v_call: TRBV28
clone_size: -
d_call: -
cdr3_nt: TGTGCCATCCTCCGCGCAGGGGACGGAAACACCATATATTTT
cdr3_aa: CAILRAGDGNTIYF